This record looks at one T cell receptor beta chain sequence and its context. This sample is part of a study of blood T cell repertoires in COVID-19. Assay used: immunoSEQ multiplex PCR; TCRdb lists only in-frame clones, some missing. The table shows roughly 300,000 clones, with 70% to 90% occurring only once. The sample was peripheral blood. The sequence came from a man aged 18 to 29 who had recovered from COVID-19.

Here the CDR3 DNA reads TGTGCCAGCAGTGATTCGGGGGGAGTGTACACTGAAGCTTTCTTT. This encodes CASSDSGGVYTEAFF. V usage is TRBV6-2 or TRBV6-3 and J usage is TRBJ1-1, with a weak D call TRBD1 (5 bases). The V and J ends lost 5 bases and 3 bases respectively, with 16 bases between them. The germline V gene has CDR1 MNHEY and CDR2 SVGEGT. This CDR3 comprises 15 residues.